This note documents a single TCR beta chain sequence. Its specificity is unknown. Other nucleotide sequences in the sample specify the same CDR3. Data came from immunoSEQ multiplex PCR; TCRdb stores just in-frame clones and leaves some out. The table shows about 73,000 clones, with over 80% occurring only once. Germline CDR1 SGHTA, CDR2 FQGTGA. CDR3 length equals 15 residues. The ends lost 5 bases at V and 5 bases at J; junction bases unmatched: 9. This sample stems from a study of OX40 agonist ivuxolimab in advanced cancers. Study findings and constraints: There was clonal expansion of CD4+ and CD8+ blood T cells by week 6 at 0.1 to 3.0 mg/kg. Expansion of clones was among the lowest in partial responders at 0.1-3.0 mg/kg. The expanded peripheral T cells' antigen specificity was not determined.

The receptor was derived from an adult with an advanced solid tumor such as melanoma, head and neck, liver or kidney cancer. This sequence joins TRBV7-3 and TRBJ2-5; 9 bases are a match to TRBD2. The input for sequencing was CD4+ or CD8+ T cells sorted from blood, taken in a trial of the OX40 agonist ivuxolimab. CDR3 loop: CASSQGSGSGETQYF. In DNA, the CDR3 is TGTGCCAGCAGCCAAGGTAGCGGGAGCGGCGAGACCCAGTACTTC.